This T cell receptor (beta chain) was identified in a study of neoadjuvant anti-PD-1 for oral cavity cancer. At the level of the study: Before surgery, most patients got three to four biweekly 3 mg/kg nivolumab doses. Non-progressing patients received a fourth nivolumab dose near day 43, then surgery on days 50-56. The study's findings and limits: Treg/Th17 ratio rose with pretreatment blood and fell with post-treatment tumor TCRbeta clonality.

The germline gives CDR1 SGDLS, CDR2 YYNGEE. V lost 0 bases and J lost 4, with 9 bases in between. The CDR3 runs 14 residues. Data came from immunoSEQ multiplex PCR; TCRdb stores just in-frame clones and leaves some out. The top ten hold about 2.9% of the sample, which has 11,000 to 15,000 clones, less than 80% seen once. Concerning this clone: Its antigen is not identified.

Patients had HPV-negative, locally advanced oral cavity squamous cell carcinoma. Sequenced material: PBMCs, taken before nivolumab (anti-PD-1) treatment. This clonotype was obtained from a person between 40 and 80 years old with oral cavity squamous cell carcinoma. The gene calls are TRBV9 and TRBJ2-3; D is unclear. In DNA, the CDR3 is TGTGCCAGCAGCGTAGCGCGCTATGCAGATACGCAGTATTTT. The encoded protein is CASSVARYADTQYF.